This T cell receptor beta chain was captured in a study of human T cells and chemical hapten exposure. This CDR3 is built from 14 residues. Trimming took 2 bases from V and 4 from J; bases not matched to a gene: 4. This clonotype was seen at least ten times. Time point indicated: pre-sensitization, week 0. Documented treatment: therapeutic diphenylcyclopropenone sensitization with weekly scalp DPC. One entry per CDR3 protein results from TCRdb running MiXCR on the RACE reads. The sample includes a few hundred thousand distinct CDR3 sequences, about 5% of them seen just once. This TCR was sampled from a woman between 18 and 29 years old with alopecia areata. Some clones in this sample may be carry-over from other donors' samples. Material: whole blood, obtained in connection with sensitization to the hapten diphenylcyclopropenone (DPC). This rearrangement joins TRBV12-3 or TRBV12-4 to TRBJ1-2; 7 nucleotides agree with TRBD1. The CDR3 reads CASSLRGLIYGYTF. The CDR3 nucleotides are TGTGCCAGCAGTTTAAGGGGGCTGATCTATGGCTACACCTTC.